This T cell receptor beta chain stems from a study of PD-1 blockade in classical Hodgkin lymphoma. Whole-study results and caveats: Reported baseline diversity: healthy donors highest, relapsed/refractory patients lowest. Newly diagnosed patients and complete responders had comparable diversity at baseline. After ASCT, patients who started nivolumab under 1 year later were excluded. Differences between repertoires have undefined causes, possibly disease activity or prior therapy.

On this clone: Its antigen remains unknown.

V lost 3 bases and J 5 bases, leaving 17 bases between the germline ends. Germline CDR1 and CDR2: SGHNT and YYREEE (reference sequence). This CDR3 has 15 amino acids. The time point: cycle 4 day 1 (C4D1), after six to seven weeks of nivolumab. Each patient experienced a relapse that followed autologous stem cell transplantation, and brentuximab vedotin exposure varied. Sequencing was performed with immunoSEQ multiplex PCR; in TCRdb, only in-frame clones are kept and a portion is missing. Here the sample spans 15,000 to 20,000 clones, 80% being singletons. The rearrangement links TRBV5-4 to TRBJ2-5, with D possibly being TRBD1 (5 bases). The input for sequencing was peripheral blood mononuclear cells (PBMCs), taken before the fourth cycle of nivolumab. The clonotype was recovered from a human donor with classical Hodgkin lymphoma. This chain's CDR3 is CASSSTPQGFETQYF. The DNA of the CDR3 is TGTGCCAGCAGCTCAACGCCCCAGGGTTTCGAGACCCAGTACTTC.